One and the same sample provided the 21 T cell receptor beta chains below, sequenced in a study of naive and memory T cell subsets. The study, taken as a whole, reports: Possibly reflecting memory cells re-expressing CD45RA, a few larger clonotypes occurred in naive repertoires, especially CD8.

An equimolar mix of two oligonucleotides served as the beta constant-region primer for TRBC1 and TRBC2. Nested alpha and beta constant-region primers with the SP2 primer drove four PCR rounds on ligated cDNA. TCRdb itself ran the UMI-ligation and nested PCR reads through MiXCR, one entry per CDR3 protein. Here the sample spans around 93,000 distinct CDR3 sequences, 11% being singletons. What these receptors recognize is not known. Input material: naive CD4+ T cells from blood. All receptors come from a human donor in good health.

This rearrangement joins TRBV7-2 to TRBJ1-4; no firm D call. Trimming cost V 2 bases and J 3 bases, with 10 bases left between them. Germline V gene data show CDR1 as SGHTA and CDR2 as FQGNSA. There are 15 residues in the CDR3. Written as DNA, the CDR3 is TGTGCCAGCAGCTTACTCGTGAGGGCTAATGAAAAACTGTTTTTT. It codes for CASSLLVRANEKLFF. The complete variable domain, with remaining parts taken from reference TRBV7-2 and TRBJ1-4, reads GAGVSQSPSNKVTEKGKDVELRCDPISGHTALYWYRQSLGQGLEFLIYFQGNSAPDKSGLPSDRFSAERTGGSVSTLTIQRTQQEDSAVYLCASSLLVRANEKLFFGSGTQLSVL.

V is TRBV5-1 and J is TRBJ2-7; 8 positions match TRBD1. This CDR3 contains 14 residues. Trimming took 4 bases from V and 3 from J; bases not matched to a gene: 6. Germline loops: CDR1 SGHRS, CDR2 YFSETQ. The DNA for the CDR3 is TGCGCCAGCAGCCTACGACAGGGGCACTACGAGCAGTACTTC. It specifies CASSLRQGHYEQYF. Together with reference TRBV5-1 and TRBJ2-7, the CDR3 gives the full variable domain: KAGVTQTPRYLIKTRGQQVTLSCSPISGHRSVSWYQQTPGQGLQFLFEYFSETQRNKGNFPGRFSGRQFSNSRSEMNVSTLELGDSALYLCASSLRQGHYEQYFGPGTRLTVT.

This chain joins TRBV18 and TRBJ1-1, with D unresolved. The CDR3 totals 13 residues. The germline CDR1 and CDR2 sequences are KGHSH and LQKENI. The V and J ends lost 5 bases and 4 bases respectively, with 11 bases between them. In DNA form, the CDR3 reads TGTGCCAGCTCAGACGGGTTAAGCACTGAAGCTTTCTTT. Translating it yields CASSDGLSTEAFF.

V is TRBV7-2 and J is TRBJ1-5, with D unclear. Germline V gene sequence: CDR1 SGHTA, CDR2 FQGNSA. This CDR3 is 14 amino acids long. Trimming removed 7 bases from V and 3 bases from J, with 13 bases in between. The CDR3 sequence is CASNDGQFNQPQHF. The DNA of the CDR3 is TGTGCCAGCAACGATGGGCAGTTCAATCAGCCCCAGCATTTT. Supplemented by reference TRBV7-2 and TRBJ1-5, the full variable domain reads GAGVSQSPSNKVTEKGKDVELRCDPISGHTALYWYRQSLGQGLEFLIYFQGNSAPDKSGLPSDRFSAERTGGSVSTLTIQRTQQEDSAVYLCASNDGQFNQPQHFGDGTRLSIL.

This clonotype turned up a few times. The chain recombines TRBV29-1 with TRBJ2-7, with TRBD2 matching 8 bases. Germline CDR1 is SQVTM and CDR2 is ANQGSEA. Losses at the gene ends were 4 bases for V and 7 bases for J; bases not matched to a gene: 12. This CDR3 contains 14 residues. The CDR3 loop reads CSVGHHRTGGEQYF. In nucleotides, the CDR3 is TGCAGCGTTGGACACCATCGGACGGGGGGGGAGCAGTACTTC.

This clonotype was counted ten times or more. The rearrangement links TRBV7-2 to TRBJ2-7; no reliable D call. Trimming took off 1 base at V and 0 bases at J, with 7 bases between the two ends. The CDR3 runs to 14 residues. CDR1 is SGHTA and CDR2 is FQGNSA in the germline V gene. CDR3 coding DNA: TGTGCCAGCAGCTTAGGGCGGAGCTCCTACGAGCAGTACTTC. It encodes CASSLGRSSYEQYF.

There are a few counts of this clonotype. The V call is TRBV7-9, the J call TRBJ2-1, with D uncertain. V was cut by 5 bases and J by 4 bases, with 9 bases left in between. The CDR3 is made up of 13 amino acids. Germline values: CDR1 SEHNR, CDR2 FQNEAQ (reference sequence). CDR3 coding DNA: TGTGCCAGCAGCGCCACCGAATACAATGAGCAGTTCTTC. It translates to CASSATEYNEQFF.

This clonotype was picked up a small number of times. J is TRBJ2-4 and V is TRBV12-3 or TRBV12-4; no clear D. The V end was cut by 0 bases, the J end by 0 bases, with 3 bases between. This CDR3 has 14 residues. The CDR3 bases are TGTGCCAGCAGTTTAGCCGGAGCCAAAAACATTCAGTACTTC. Its translation: CASSLAGAKNIQYF.

This clonotype has ten or more counts. This sequence joins TRBV12-3 or TRBV12-4 and TRBJ2-7, with D uncertain. The V end was cut by 3 bases, the J end by 0 bases, with 15 bases between. The CDR3 is made up of 16 amino acids. Here the CDR3 reads CASSFGRRESSYEQYF. The CDR3 nucleotides read TGTGCCAGCAGTTTCGGGCGGCGCGAGAGCTCCTACGAGCAGTACTTC.

This clonotype showed up many times. The chain recombines TRBV7-6 with TRBJ2-7, with 9 bases matching TRBD1. Per germline, CDR1 SGHVS and CDR2 FNYEAQ. This CDR3 has 13 residues. The trim removed 3 bases at V and 3 bases at J, leaving 0 bases unmatched. This chain's CDR3 is CASSLDRGYEQYF. In DNA form, the CDR3 reads TGTGCCAGCAGCTTGGACAGGGGCTACGAGCAGTACTTC.

This clonotype was observed many times. The chain uses TRBV24-1 and TRBJ2-3, with TRBD2 as a possible D gene (5 bases). V was shortened by 4 bases and J by 6 bases, with 16 bases between the two germline ends. This CDR3 is built from 15 residues. Germline V CDR1 and CDR2: KGHDR, SFDVKD. CDR3 residues: CATSDRDSENDTQYF. The CDR3 region has the DNA TGTGCCACCAGTGACCGAGATAGCGAGAATGATACGCAGTATTTT.

The chain combines TRBV6-2 or TRBV6-3 with TRBJ1-5; D is uncertain. The ends were cut back, 2 bases at V and 6 bases at J, with 8 bases in the middle. The CDR3 contains 13 residues. Germline V CDR1 and CDR2: MNHEY, SVGEGT. In DNA, the CDR3 is TGTGCCAGCAGTTACCAGTATTCTCAGCCCCAGCATTTT. This translates into CASSYQYSQPQHF.

The chain combines TRBV20-1 with TRBJ2-3; 7 nucleotides align to TRBD1. The germline V gene has CDR1 DFQATT and CDR2 SNEGSKA (reference sequence). The CDR3 covers 13 residues. With V trimmed by 6 bases and J by 6 bases, 9 bases remained unmatched. The CDR3 reads CSAKKGAGDTQYF. The CDR3 DNA follows: TGCAGTGCGAAGAAGGGGGCCGGGGATACGCAGTATTTT.

At least ten counts were recorded for this clonotype. The chain recombines TRBV20-1 with TRBJ2-3, with 10 bases lining up with TRBD2. Germline CDR1 reads DFQATT; CDR2 reads SNEGSKA (reference sequence). Trimming took 8 bases from V and 4 from J; bases not matched to a gene: 12. The CDR3 has 15 residues. The DNA for the CDR3 is TGCAGTTTCACCAGCGGGGGGGCCTGGGCAGATACGCAGTATTTT. Translated, it gives CSFTSGGAWADTQYF.

This clonotype was seen ten or more times. The V call is TRBV28, the J call TRBJ2-7, with D perhaps TRBD1 (6 bases). The CDR3 is 14 amino acids. Germline V gene lookup returns CDR1 MDHEN and CDR2 SYDVKM. Trimming pared 7 bases from V and 3 bases from J, leaving 16 bases between. The CDR3 nucleotides are TGTGCCAGCACTTCTACAGGGCTGTTCTACGAGCAGTACTTC. It encodes CASTSTGLFYEQYF.

This clonotype was observed many times. The chain carries TRBV7-2 and TRBJ2-1; D not resolved. V lost 4 bases and J 7 bases, leaving 11 bases between the germline ends. In germline, CDR1 is SGHTA, CDR2 FQGNSA. This CDR3 region has 13 residues. This CDR3 reads CASSSSNLNEQFF. In nucleotides, the CDR3 is TGTGCCAGCAGCTCATCAAACTTGAATGAGCAGTTCTTC.

There are a few counts of this clonotype. The chain is built from TRBV2 and TRBJ1-2, with TRBD1 matching 9 bases. The CDR3 is 14 residues long. The germline gives CDR1 SNHLY, CDR2 FYNNEI. With 6 bases clipped from V and 2 bases from J, the junction kept 4 bases outside the gene matches. The CDR3 spells CASRYRGQNYGYTF. The CDR3 DNA is TGTGCCAGCAGATACAGGGGGCAGAACTATGGCTACACCTTC. Combining the CDR3 with reference TRBV2 and TRBJ1-2 gives the whole variable domain EPEVTQTPSHQVTQMGQEVILRCVPISNHLYFYWYRQILGQKVEFLVSFYNNEISEKSEIFDDQFSVERPDGSNFTLKIRSTKLEDSAMYFCASRYRGQNYGYTFGSGTRLTVV.

The table lists this clonotype with a few counts. The CDR3 loop is CASSSQGSNEQFF. The CDR3 bases are TGTGCCAGCAGTAGTCAGGGGTCCAATGAGCAGTTCTTC. V usage is TRBV12-3 or TRBV12-4 and J usage is TRBJ2-1; weak D call: TRBD1 (6 bases). The CDR3 has 13 amino acids. Trimming left V 5 bases short and J 6 bases short, with 11 bases between.

The chain uses TRBV12-5 and TRBJ2-1; 9 nucleotides agree with TRBD2. Germline values: CDR1 LGHNT, CDR2 FRNRAP. V gave up 2 bases and J gave up 8 bases; unmatched junction bases: 13. This CDR3 is built from 17 residues. Written as DNA, the CDR3 is TGTGCTAGTGGTTTGTTCTTAGCGGGAGTCATTCGGGATGAGCAGTTCTTC. It translates to CASGLFLAGVIRDEQFF.

This clonotype was observed a few times. The chain joins TRBV10-3 to TRBJ2-1; D might be TRBD1 (6 bases). CDR1 and CDR2 (germline): ENHRY, SYGVKD. The CDR3 length is 14 residues. Trimming removed 0 bases from V and 12 bases from J, with 15 bases in between. CDR3 loop: CAISESKGDPSQFF. CDR3 nucleotides: TGTGCCATCAGTGAGTCGAAGGGGGACCCTTCGCAGTTCTTC.

V is TRBV7-2 and J is TRBJ2-5; no clear D gene. V lost 5 bases and J 5 bases, leaving 9 bases between the germline ends. The CDR3 loop spans 12 amino acids. CDR1 SGHTA and CDR2 FQGNSA come from the germline V gene. CDR3 bases: TGTGCCAGCAGCCCCGAAGGGGAGACCCAGTACTTC. This gives the protein CASSPEGETQYF.